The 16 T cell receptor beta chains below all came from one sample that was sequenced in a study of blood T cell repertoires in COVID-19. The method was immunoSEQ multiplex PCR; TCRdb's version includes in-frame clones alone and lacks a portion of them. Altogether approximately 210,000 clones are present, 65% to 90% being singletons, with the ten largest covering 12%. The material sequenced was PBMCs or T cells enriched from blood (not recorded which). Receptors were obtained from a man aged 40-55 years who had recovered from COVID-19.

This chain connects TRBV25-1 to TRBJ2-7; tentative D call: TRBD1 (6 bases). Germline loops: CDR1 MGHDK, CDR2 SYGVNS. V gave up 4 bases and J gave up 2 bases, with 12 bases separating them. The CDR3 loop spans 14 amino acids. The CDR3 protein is CASSAAGATYEQYF. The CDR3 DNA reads TGTGCCAGCAGTGCGGCAGGGGCAACCTACGAGCAGTACTTC.

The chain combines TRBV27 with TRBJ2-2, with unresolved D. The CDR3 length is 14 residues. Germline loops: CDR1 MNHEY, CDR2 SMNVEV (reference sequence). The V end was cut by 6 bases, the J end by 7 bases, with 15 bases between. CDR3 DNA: TGTGCCAGCAGCCAAGGTAGAGGAGTCGGGGAGCTGTTTTTT. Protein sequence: CASSQGRGVGELFF.

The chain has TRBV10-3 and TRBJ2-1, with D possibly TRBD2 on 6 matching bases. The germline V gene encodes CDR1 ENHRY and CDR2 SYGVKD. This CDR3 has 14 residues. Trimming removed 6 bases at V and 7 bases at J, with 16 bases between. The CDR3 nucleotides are TGTGCCATCAGCCAGACTAGGGTGGGGAATGAGCAGTTCTTC. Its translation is CAISQTRVGNEQFF.

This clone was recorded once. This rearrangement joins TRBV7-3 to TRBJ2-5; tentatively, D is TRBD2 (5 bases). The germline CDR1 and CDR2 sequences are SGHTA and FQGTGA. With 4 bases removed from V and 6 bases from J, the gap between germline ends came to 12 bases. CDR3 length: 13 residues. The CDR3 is CASSSSRGQTQYF. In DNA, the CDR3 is TGTGCCAGCAGCTCGAGCAGAGGGCAGACCCAGTACTTC.

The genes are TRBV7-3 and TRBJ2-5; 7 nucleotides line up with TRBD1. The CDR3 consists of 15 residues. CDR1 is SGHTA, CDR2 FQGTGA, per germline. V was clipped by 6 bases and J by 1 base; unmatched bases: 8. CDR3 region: CASRETGQSQETQYF. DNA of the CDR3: TGTGCCAGCAGAGAAACGGGACAGTCCCAAGAGACCCAGTACTTC.

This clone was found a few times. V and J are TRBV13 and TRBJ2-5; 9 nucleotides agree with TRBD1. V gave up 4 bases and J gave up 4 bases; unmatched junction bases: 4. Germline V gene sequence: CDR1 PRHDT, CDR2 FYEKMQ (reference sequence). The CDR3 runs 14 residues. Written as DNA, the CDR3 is TGTGCCAGCAGCTGGAGACAGGGGGGAGAGACCCAGTACTTC. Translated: CASSWRQGGETQYF.

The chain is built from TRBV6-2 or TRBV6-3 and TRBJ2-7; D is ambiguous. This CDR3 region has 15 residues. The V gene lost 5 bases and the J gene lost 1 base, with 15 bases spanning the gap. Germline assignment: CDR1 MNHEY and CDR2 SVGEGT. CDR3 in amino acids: CASSLVRAGSYEQYV. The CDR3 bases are TGTGCCAGCAGTCTCGTCCGAGCAGGTTCCTACGAGCAGTACGTC.

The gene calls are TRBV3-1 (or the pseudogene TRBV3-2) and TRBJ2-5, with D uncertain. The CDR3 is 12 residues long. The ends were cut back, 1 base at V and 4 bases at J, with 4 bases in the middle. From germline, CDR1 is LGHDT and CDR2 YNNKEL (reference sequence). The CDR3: CASSQAGETQYF. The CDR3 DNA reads TGTGCCAGCAGCCAAGCGGGAGAGACCCAGTACTTC.

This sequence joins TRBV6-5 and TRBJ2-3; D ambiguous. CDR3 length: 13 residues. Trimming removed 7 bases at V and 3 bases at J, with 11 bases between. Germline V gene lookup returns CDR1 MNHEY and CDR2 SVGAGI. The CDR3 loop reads CASKFSGTDTQYF. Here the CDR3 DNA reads TGTGCCAGCAAGTTCTCCGGGACAGATACGCAGTATTTT.

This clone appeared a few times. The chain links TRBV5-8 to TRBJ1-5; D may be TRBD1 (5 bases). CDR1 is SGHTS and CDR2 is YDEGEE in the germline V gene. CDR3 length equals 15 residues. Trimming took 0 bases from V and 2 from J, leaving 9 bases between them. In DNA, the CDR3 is TGTGCCAGCAGCTTGGGGGGGAGGGGCAATCAGCCCCAGCATTTT. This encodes CASSLGGRGNQPQHF.

The CDR3 coding sequence is TGTGCCAGCAGGCAGGGTTCGACTAATGAAAAACTGTTTTTT. Protein product: CASRQGSTNEKLFF. The chain combines TRBV2 with TRBJ1-4; maybe TRBD1 (5 bases). CDR1 SNHLY and CDR2 FYNNEI come from the germline V gene. Deletions cut 6 bases from V and 2 bases from J, with 10 bases between. This CDR3 has 14 residues.

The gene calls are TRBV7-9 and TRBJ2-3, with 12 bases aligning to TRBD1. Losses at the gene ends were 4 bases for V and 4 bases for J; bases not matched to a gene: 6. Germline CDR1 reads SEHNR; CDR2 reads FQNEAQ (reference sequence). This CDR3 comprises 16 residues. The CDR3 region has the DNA TGTGCCAGCAGCTCTTCCGGGACAGGGGGCGCAGATACGCAGTATTTT. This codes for CASSSSGTGGADTQYF.

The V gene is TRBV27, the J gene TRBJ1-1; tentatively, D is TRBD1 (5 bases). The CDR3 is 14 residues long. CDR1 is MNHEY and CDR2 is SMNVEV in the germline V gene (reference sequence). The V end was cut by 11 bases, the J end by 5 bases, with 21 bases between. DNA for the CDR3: TGTGCCTCCGCCCCATGGGGGGGAGCAACTGAAGCTTTCTTT. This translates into CASAPWGGATEAFF.

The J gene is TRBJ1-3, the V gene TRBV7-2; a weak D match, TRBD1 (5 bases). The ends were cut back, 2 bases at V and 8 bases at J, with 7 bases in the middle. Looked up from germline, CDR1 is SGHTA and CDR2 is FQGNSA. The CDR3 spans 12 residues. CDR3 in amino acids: CASSLTGDTIYF. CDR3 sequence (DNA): TGTGCCAGCAGCTTAACAGGAGACACCATATATTTT.

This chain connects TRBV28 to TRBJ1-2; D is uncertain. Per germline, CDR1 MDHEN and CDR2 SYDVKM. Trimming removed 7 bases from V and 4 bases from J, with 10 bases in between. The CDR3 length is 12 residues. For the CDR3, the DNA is TGTGCCAGCAATCGGCAGGCCTATGGCTACACCTTC. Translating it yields CASNRQAYGYTF.

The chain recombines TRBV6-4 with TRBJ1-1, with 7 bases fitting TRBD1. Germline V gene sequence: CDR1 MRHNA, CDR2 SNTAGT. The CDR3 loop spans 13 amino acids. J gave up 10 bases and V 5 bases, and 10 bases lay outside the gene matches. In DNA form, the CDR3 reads TGTGCCAGCAGTCCCTTTACAGGGGAGGTAGCTTTCTTT. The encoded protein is CASSPFTGEVAFF.